This TCR beta chain was sequenced during a study of shared clonotypes between healthy human individuals. General study results and limits: The sampled material consisted only of blood, and tissue repertoires are likely to differ. A generally larger estimated richness was seen in naive subsets than in memory subsets.

Naive CD8 populations comprised CD45RO-negative cells positively selected for CCR7, excluding terminally differentiated effector memory CD45RA+ cells. A remark on this clone: The antigen is undetermined.

Replicate PCRs for sorted subsets used around 200 ng DNA; this equaled around 29,000 T cell genomes. TCRdb's copy holds only in-frame clones and misses some; the assay was immunoSEQ multiplex PCR. The sample yields millions of clones, approximately 94% seen once. The CDR3 runs 15 residues. Germline CDR1 reads SEHNR; CDR2 reads FQNEAQ (reference sequence). The ends were cut back, 4 bases at V and 1 base at J, with 13 bases in the middle. The sequencing input was naive CD8+ T cells sorted from blood. J is TRBJ1-2 and V is TRBV7-9; tentatively, D is TRBD1 (6 bases). This receptor was obtained from a man aged 18 to 29 in good health. The CDR3 region is CASSSRGTGNYGYTF. In nucleotides, the CDR3 is TGTGCCAGCAGCTCGAGGGGGACCGGTAACTATGGCTACACCTTC.